The 9 T cell receptor beta chains in this list originate from one sample, sequenced in a study of Ad26.COV2.S vaccination and SARS-CoV-2 variants. Here immunoSEQ multiplex PCR was the method, and the copy in TCRdb shows in-frame clones only, minus some. This sample has a few hundred thousand clones, with about four fifths found just once. Regarding treatment: some 20 received Ad26.COV2.S at low or high dose, single or two shots; 5 received placebo; per-sample allocation not given. Vaccine and placebo recipients were sampled on day 63 after the first injection. Source: peripheral blood, taken in a trial of Ad26.COV2.S vaccine versus placebo. These receptors all come from a person aged 18 to 65 who received the Ad26.COV2.S COVID-19 vaccine or a placebo.

The V and J genes are TRBV30 and TRBJ1-1; unclear D gene. The V end was cut by 7 bases, the J end by 4 bases, with 28 bases between. CDR1 is GTSNPN, CDR2 SVGIG, per germline (reference sequence). The CDR3 extends over 17 amino acids. DNA of the CDR3: TGTGCCTTTGCCTACTATCCGGGGTCCTTCGTGATCACTGAAGCTTTCTTT. Translation: CAFAYYPGSFVITEAFF.

This sequence joins TRBV6-5 and TRBJ1-1; D remains unclear. The germline V gene encodes CDR1 MNHEY and CDR2 SVGAGI. CDR3 length equals 13 residues. Trimming left V 3 bases short and J 0 bases short, with 5 bases between. The CDR3 loop reads CASSYQLNTEAFF. The CDR3 region has the DNA TGTGCCAGCAGTTATCAGTTGAACACTGAAGCTTTCTTT.

V and J are TRBV7-9 and TRBJ2-1, with TRBD2 matching over 12 bases. The germline V gene encodes CDR1 SEHNR and CDR2 FQNEAQ (reference sequence). This CDR3 region has 16 residues. The ends lost 1 base at V and 9 bases at J; junction bases unmatched: 7. The CDR3 loop is CASSLVGLAGGGEQFF. The CDR3 region has the DNA TGTGCCAGCAGCTTAGTAGGGCTAGCGGGAGGGGGTGAGCAGTTCTTC.

This chain connects TRBV5-3 to TRBJ1-5; the D gene is possibly TRBD1 (6 bases). TRBV5-3 is sorted into the ORF group, with uncertain function. This CDR3 is built from 20 residues. V dropped 4 bases and J dropped 3 bases, with 29 bases sitting between them. CDR3: CARSNTSLQIDRRSNQPQHF. The CDR3 DNA reads TGTGCCAGAAGCAATACATCGCTCCAAATCGACAGGAGATCCAATCAGCCCCAGCATTTT.

J is TRBJ2-1 and V is TRBV25-1, with unresolved D. The CDR3 extends over 15 amino acids. V dropped 5 bases and J dropped 8 bases, with 19 bases sitting between them. The germline CDR1 and CDR2 sequences are MGHDK and SYGVNS. DNA of the CDR3: TGTGCCAGCAGTTTCCCGGAGACCCCACTTCATGAGCAGTTCTTC. Amino acid sequence: CASSFPETPLHEQFF. Full variable domain (outside the CDR3, taken from reference TRBV25-1 and TRBJ2-1): EADIYQTPRYLVIGTGKKITLECSQTMGHDKMYWYQQDPGMELHLIHYSYGVNSTEKGDLSSESTVSRIRTEHFPLTLESARPSHTSQYLCASSFPETPLHEQFFGPGTRLTVL.

V gene TRBV5-1 combines with J gene TRBJ2-7; D ambiguous. The CDR3 is made up of 13 amino acids. CDR1 SGHRS and CDR2 YFSETQ come from the germline V gene. The V gene lost 0 bases and the J gene lost 2 bases, with 6 bases spanning the gap. Written as DNA, the CDR3 is TGCGCCAGCAGCTTGGGTAGTACCTACGAGCAGTACTTC. Protein: CASSLGSTYEQYF.

The chain couples TRBV19 to TRBJ1-5, with a tentative D call TRBD1 (5 bases). Germline V gene sequence: CDR1 LNHDA, CDR2 SQIVND (reference sequence). The CDR3 contains 16 residues. Trimming cost V 4 bases and J 5 bases, with 18 bases left between them. CDR3 sequence: CASSTWDRWRYQPQHF. Here the CDR3 DNA reads TGTGCCAGTAGTACTTGGGACCGCTGGAGATATCAGCCCCAGCATTTT. Together with reference TRBV19 and TRBJ1-5, the CDR3 gives the full variable domain: DGGITQSPKYLFRKEGQNVTLSCEQNLNHDAMYWYRQDPGQGLRLIYYSQIVNDFQKGDIAEGYSVSREKKESFPLTVTSAQKNPTAFYLCASSTWDRWRYQPQHFGDGTRLSIL.

V and J are TRBV12-3 or TRBV12-4 and TRBJ1-2; D is unresolved. The CDR3 is 13 residues long. V dropped 5 bases and J dropped 4 bases, with 11 bases sitting between them. The CDR3, as DNA: TGTGCCAGCAGTCCACAGAGGACCTATGGCTACACCTTC. It translates to CASSPQRTYGYTF.

The CDR3 sequence: CASTPTSGGSNEQFF. The CDR3 coding sequence is TGTGCCAGCACCCCAACTAGCGGGGGATCGAATGAGCAGTTCTTC. This chain joins TRBV7-9 and TRBJ2-1; TRBD2 agrees at 11 bases. CDR3 length: 15 residues. V shed 7 bases, J shed 7 bases, and the junction held 9 bases outside the gene matches. CDR1 SEHNR and CDR2 FQNEAQ come from the germline V gene (reference sequence).